The rows below give T cell receptor beta chains drawn from one sample of a study of PD-1 blockade in classical Hodgkin lymphoma. Sequencing used immunoSEQ multiplex PCR; TCRdb keeps in-frame clones, though not all of them. Of 7,500 to 8,000 clones in the sample, about 88% are singletons; the top ten hold roughly 13%. The sequencing here drew on peripheral blood mononuclear cells (PBMCs), taken at baseline. These receptors were taken from a human donor with classical Hodgkin lymphoma. CDR3s include the opening cysteine and the closing phenylalanine or tryptophan.

j_gene,v_gene,CDR3aa
TRBJ1-1,TRBV7-2,CASSLAAGNRLNTEAFF
TRBJ2-7,TRBV30,CAWSGQGVVVDEQYF
TRBJ2-7,TRBV5-6,CASSPGLAGNYEQYF
TRBJ2-7,TRBV7-3,CASSLWSDSSYEQYF
TRBJ1-4,TRBV7-9,CASSFTEAWDEKLFF
TRBJ2-3,TRBV5-1,CASSPERAGGPSGTDTQYF
TRBJ2-5,TRBV6-1,CASSDLETQYF
TRBJ1-1,TRBV4-3,CASSQDPAGGTEAFF
TRBJ2-3,TRBV2,CATGRLGTDTQYF
TRBJ2-1,TRBV29-1,CSVEEYNEQFF
TRBJ2-3,TRBV27,CASATLSTDTQYF
TRBJ1-3,TRBV15,CATSRARAVGNTIYF
TRBJ2-7,TRBV7-9,CASSFPSGIYEQYF
TRBJ1-1,TRBV19,CASSIGFWDRGLRNTEAFF
TRBJ2-3,TRBV19,CASREGQGITDTQYF
TRBJ2-5,TRBV15,CATSREKRETQYF
TRBJ2-7,TRBV18,CASSVLRDSSYEQYF
TRBJ2-7,TRBV5-6,CASSLGESEQYF
TRBJ1-3,TRBV7-8,CASSRRGALSSGNTIYF
TRBJ2-1,TRBV5-6,CASSTGQAYNEQFF
TRBJ1-6,TRBV10-3,CAISPILPGLGSPLHF
TRBJ2-7,TRBV6-1,CASTRTRQSTYEQYF
TRBJ2-5,TRBV7-2,CASSLALSQEGTQYF
TRBJ2-5,TRBV27,CASSLFGGQETQYF
TRBJ1-1,TRBV9,CASTRETNTEAFF
TRBJ1-1,TRBV27,CASTPRGGGTEAFF
TRBJ2-7,TRBV6-6,CASTLGDEQYF
TRBJ2-5,TRBV29-1,CSVPQGQETQYF
TRBJ2-5,TRBV28,CASSSGQGAGETQYF
TRBJ1-1,TRBV7-8,CASRYRSNTEAFF
TRBJ1-4,TRBV7-9,CASSLSGGEEKLFF